This TCR beta chain was retrieved from a study of TIL therapy for anti-PD-1-resistant metastatic lung cancer. General study findings and limits: TIL clonotype persistence in blood showed no apparent association with response.

Time point: pre-treatment sample, taken before nivolumab and TIL therapy. Stage 4 NSCLC adults joined between 2017 and January 2020. Sequencing used immunoSEQ v3. Sequenced by immunoSEQ multiplex PCR; TCRdb stores in-frame clones only, minus some. This sample has 25,000 to 40,000 clones, with around three quarters found just once. About this clone: Its antigen is still unknown.

V gave up 10 bases and J gave up 6 bases, with 22 bases separating them. Germline V CDR1 and CDR2: ENHRY, SYGVKD. This CDR3 contains 15 residues. The chain combines TRBV10-3 with TRBJ2-1; D may be TRBD2 (5 bases). This clonotype was obtained from a woman aged 30 to 85 with non-small cell lung cancer. The input for sequencing was blood, taken at baseline. The CDR3 region is CATSFDSSAGNEQFF. The CDR3 DNA reads TGTGCCACCTCATTCGACTCATCGGCGGGCAATGAGCAGTTCTTC.